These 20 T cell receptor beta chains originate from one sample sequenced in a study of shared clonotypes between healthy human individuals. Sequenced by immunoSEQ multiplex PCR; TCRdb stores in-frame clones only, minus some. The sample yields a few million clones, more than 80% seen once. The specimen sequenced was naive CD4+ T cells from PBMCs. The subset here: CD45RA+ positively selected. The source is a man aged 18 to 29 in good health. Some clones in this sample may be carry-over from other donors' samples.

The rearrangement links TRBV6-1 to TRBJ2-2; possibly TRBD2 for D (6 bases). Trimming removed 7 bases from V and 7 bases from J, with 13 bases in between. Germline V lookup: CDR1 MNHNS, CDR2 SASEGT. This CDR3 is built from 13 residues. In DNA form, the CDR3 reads TGTGCCAGCAACTGGCGGGACGGCGGGGAGCTGTTTTTT. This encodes CASNWRDGGELFF.

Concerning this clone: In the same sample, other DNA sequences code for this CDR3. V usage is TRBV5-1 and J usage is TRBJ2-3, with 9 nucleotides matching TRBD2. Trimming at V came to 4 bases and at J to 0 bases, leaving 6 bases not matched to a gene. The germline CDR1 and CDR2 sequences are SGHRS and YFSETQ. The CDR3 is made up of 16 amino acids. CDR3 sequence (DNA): TGCGCCAGCAGCCCCGGACTAGCGCAGAGCACAGATACGCAGTATTTT. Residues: CASSPGLAQSTDTQYF.

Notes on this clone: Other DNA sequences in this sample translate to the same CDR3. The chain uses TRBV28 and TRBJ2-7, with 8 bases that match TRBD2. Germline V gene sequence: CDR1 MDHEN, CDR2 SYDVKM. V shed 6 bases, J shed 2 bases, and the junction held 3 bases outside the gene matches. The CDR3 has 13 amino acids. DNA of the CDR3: TGTGCCAGCAGCTTTAGCGGGGCCTACGAGCAGTACTTC. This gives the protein CASSFSGAYEQYF.

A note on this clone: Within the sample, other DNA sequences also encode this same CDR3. CDR3 in amino acids: CASSLSGTNTEAFF. The CDR3 bases are TGTGCCAGCAGCTTATCTGGGACTAACACTGAAGCTTTCTTT. The chain uses TRBV11-3 and TRBJ1-1; weak D call: TRBD1 (5 bases). The V gene lost 2 bases and the J gene lost 2 bases, with 9 bases spanning the gap. The CDR3 sequence is 14 residues long. The germline CDR1 and CDR2 sequences are SGHNT and YENEEA.

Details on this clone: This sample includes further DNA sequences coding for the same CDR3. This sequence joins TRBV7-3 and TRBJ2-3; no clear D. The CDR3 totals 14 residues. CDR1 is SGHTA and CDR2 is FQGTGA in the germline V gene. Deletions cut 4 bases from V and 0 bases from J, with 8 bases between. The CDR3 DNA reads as TGTGCCAGCAGCTCGGCGGACAGCACAGATACGCAGTATTTT. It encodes CASSSADSTDTQYF.

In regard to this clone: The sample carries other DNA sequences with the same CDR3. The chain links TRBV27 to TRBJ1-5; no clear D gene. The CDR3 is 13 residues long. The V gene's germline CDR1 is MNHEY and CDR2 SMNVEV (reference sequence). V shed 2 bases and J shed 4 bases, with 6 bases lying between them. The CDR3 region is CASSLIGNQPQHF. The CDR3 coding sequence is TGTGCCAGCAGTTTAATAGGGAATCAGCCCCAGCATTTT.

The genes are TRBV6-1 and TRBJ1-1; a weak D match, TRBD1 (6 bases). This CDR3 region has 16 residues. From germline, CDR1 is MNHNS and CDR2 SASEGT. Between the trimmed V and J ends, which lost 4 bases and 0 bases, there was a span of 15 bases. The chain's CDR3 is CASSVGARGMNTEAFF. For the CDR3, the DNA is TGTGCCAGCAGTGTGGGGGCCCGGGGGATGAACACTGAAGCTTTCTTT.

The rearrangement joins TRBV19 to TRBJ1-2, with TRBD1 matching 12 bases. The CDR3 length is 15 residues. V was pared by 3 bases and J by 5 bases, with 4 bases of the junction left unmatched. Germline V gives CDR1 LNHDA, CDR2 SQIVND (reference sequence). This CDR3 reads CASSIGTGGAYGYTF. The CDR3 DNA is TGTGCCAGTAGTATCGGGACAGGGGGCGCATATGGCTACACCTTC.

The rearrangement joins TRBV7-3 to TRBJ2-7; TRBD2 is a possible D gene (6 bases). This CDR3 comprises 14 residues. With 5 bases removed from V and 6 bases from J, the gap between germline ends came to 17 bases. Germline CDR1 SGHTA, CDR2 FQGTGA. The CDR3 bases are TGTGCCAGCAGCCAATCGGGACTTGGACTCGAGCAGTACTTC. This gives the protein CASSQSGLGLEQYF.

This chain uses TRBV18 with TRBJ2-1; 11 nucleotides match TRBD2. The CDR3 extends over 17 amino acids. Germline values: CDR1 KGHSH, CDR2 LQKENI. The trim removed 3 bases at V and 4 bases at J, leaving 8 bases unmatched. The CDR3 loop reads CASSPPLAGGVYNEQFF. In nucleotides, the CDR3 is TGTGCCAGCTCACCTCCGCTAGCGGGAGGAGTTTACAATGAGCAGTTCTTC.

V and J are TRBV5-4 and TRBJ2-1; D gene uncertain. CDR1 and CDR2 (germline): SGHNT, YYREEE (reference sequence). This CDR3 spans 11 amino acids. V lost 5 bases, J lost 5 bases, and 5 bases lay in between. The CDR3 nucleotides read TGTGCCAGCAGTAAAAACAATGAGCAGTTCTTC. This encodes CASSKNNEQFF.

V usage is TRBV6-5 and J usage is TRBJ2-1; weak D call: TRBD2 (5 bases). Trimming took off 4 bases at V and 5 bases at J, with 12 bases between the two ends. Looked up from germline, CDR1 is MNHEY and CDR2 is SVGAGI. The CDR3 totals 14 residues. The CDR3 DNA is TGTGCCAGCAGTTCCCCCGGACTGAACAATGAGCAGTTCTTC. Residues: CASSSPGLNNEQFF.

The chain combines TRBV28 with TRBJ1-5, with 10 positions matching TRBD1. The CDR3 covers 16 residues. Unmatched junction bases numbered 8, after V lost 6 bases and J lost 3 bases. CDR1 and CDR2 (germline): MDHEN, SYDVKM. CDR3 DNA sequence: TGTGCCAGCAGCTTTTCGGGACAGGGGCCCAATCAGCCCCAGCATTTT. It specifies CASSFSGQGPNQPQHF.

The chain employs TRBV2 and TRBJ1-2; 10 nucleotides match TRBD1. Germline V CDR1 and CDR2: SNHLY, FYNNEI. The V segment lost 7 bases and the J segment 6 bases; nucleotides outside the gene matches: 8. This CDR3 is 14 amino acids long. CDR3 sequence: CASIPDRGQNGYTF. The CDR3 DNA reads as TGTGCCAGCATTCCCGACAGGGGGCAGAATGGCTACACCTTC.

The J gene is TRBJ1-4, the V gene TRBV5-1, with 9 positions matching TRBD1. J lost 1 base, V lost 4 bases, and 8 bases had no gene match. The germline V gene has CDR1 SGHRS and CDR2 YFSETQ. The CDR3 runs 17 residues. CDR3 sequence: CASSPNTDRGTNEKLFF. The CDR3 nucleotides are TGCGCCAGCAGCCCTAACACGGACAGGGGAACTAATGAAAAACTGTTTTTT.

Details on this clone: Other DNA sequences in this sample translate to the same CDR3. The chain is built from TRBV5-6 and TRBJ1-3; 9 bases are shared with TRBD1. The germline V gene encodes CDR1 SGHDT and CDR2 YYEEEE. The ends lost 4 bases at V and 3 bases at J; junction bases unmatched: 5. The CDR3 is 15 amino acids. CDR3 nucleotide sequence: TGTGCCAGCAGCCTGGGGACAGGGAGTGGAAACACCATATATTTT. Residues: CASSLGTGSGNTIYF. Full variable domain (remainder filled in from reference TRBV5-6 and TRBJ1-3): DAGVTQSPTHLIKTRGQQVTLRCSPKSGHDTVSWYQQALGQGPQFIFQYYEEEERQRGNFPDRFSGHQFPNYSSELNVNALLLGDSALYLCASSLGTGSGNTIYFGEGSWLTVV.

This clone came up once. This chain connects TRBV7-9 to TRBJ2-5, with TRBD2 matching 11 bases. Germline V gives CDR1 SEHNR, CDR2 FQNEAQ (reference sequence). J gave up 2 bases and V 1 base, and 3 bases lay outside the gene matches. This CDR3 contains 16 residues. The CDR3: CASSLGLAGNQETQYF. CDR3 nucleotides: TGTGCCAGCAGCTTAGGACTAGCGGGGAATCAAGAGACCCAGTACTTC.

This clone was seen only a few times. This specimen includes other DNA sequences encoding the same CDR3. The CDR3, as DNA: TGTGCCTGGAGTGCGGGACAGGGTAGAGGCTACACCTTC. It encodes CAWSAGQGRGYTF. This rearrangement joins TRBV30 to TRBJ1-2; 9 nucleotides line up with TRBD1. CDR1 is GTSNPN, CDR2 SVGIG, per germline (reference sequence). This CDR3 is 13 amino acids long. Trimming removed 1 base from V and 8 bases from J; junction bases left unmatched: 5.

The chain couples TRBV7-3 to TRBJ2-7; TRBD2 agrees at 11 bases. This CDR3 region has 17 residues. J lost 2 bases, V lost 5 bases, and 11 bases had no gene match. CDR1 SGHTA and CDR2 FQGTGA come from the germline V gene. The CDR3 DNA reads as TGTGCCAGCAGCGCCCGAACTAGCGGGAGTGCCCCCTACGAGCAGTACTTC. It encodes CASSARTSGSAPYEQYF.

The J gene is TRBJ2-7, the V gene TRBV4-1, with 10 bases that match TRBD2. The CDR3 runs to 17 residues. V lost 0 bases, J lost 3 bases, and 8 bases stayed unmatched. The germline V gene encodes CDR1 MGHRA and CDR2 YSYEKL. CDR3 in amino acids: CASSQDMASGSIYEQYF. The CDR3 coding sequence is TGCGCCAGCAGCCAAGATATGGCTAGCGGGAGTATCTACGAGCAGTACTTC.